Below, 20 T cell receptor beta chains from the same sample are listed, as sequenced in a study of cytomegalovirus exposure and HLA in healthy donors (dated by TCRdb to about 2017). The protocol used for the library was the immunoSEQ multiplex PCR assay. For the multiplex PCR, a mixture combining 60 forward primers for TCR Vbeta segments and 13 reverse primers for TCR Jbeta segments was used. The table comes from immuneACCESS by way of TCRdb, which keeps in-frame sequences with V and J called. Part of the clones is missing from these tables; in studies checked, under half for an unresolved V gene and the rest for unknown reasons. The sample table records approximately 77,000 clones; roughly 82% of these occur just once. The ten largest make up about 12% of the sample. The sequencing input was PBMCs. The source is a male donor in good health and CMV-seropositive.

V and J are TRBV2 and TRBJ2-7, with TRBD1 matching over 8 bases. The V gene's germline CDR1 is SNHLY and CDR2 FYNNEI. V shed 1 base, J shed 3 bases, and the junction held 8 bases outside the gene matches. CDR3 length equals 16 residues. CDR3 coding DNA: TGTGCCAGCAGTGAAGGTCTGGGGACAGGCTTCTACGAGCAGTACTTC. Residues: CASSEGLGTGFYEQYF.

V and J are TRBV27 and TRBJ2-5, with D perhaps matching TRBD2 (7 bases). The CDR3 sequence is 14 residues long. V was clipped by 2 bases and J by 5 bases, with 12 bases between them. Germline values: CDR1 MNHEY, CDR2 SMNVEV (reference sequence). CDR3 region: CASSLRGAAETQYF. The CDR3 coding sequence is TGTGCCAGCAGTTTACGGGGGGCTGCGGAGACCCAGTACTTC.

V usage is TRBV6-1 and J usage is TRBJ2-4; weak D call: TRBD2 (6 bases). The CDR3 runs to 13 residues. From germline, CDR1 is MNHNS and CDR2 SASEGT. V lost 6 bases to trimming and J lost 8 bases, with 14 bases between them. CDR3 sequence: CASSGGYRDIQYF. The CDR3 DNA is TGTGCCAGCAGCGGAGGGTATCGGGACATTCAGTACTTC.

The V gene is TRBV30, the J gene TRBJ1-4, with D maybe TRBD1 (5 bases). The CDR3 runs 14 residues. Germline V gives CDR1 GTSNPN, CDR2 SVGIG (reference sequence). Deletions cut 5 bases from V and 1 base from J, with 11 bases between. The CDR3 region is CAWGVGGTNEKLFF. Written as DNA, the CDR3 is TGTGCCTGGGGGGTCGGGGGAACTAATGAAAAACTGTTTTTT.

This chain connects TRBV9 to TRBJ1-1; D remains unclear. Trimming stripped 1 base from V and 0 bases from J, with 10 bases between. The CDR3 totals 15 residues. CDR1 and CDR2 (germline): SGDLS, YYNGEE. As DNA, the CDR3 is TGTGCCAGCAGCGTACTGGAGAATCTGAACACTGAAGCTTTCTTT. It specifies CASSVLENLNTEAFF.

The V and J genes are TRBV9 and TRBJ2-5; 15 bases map to TRBD2. Germline V gene lookup returns CDR1 SGDLS and CDR2 YYNGEE. The CDR3 loop spans 17 amino acids. J lost 1 base, V lost 4 bases, and 5 bases had no gene match. CDR3 in DNA: TGTGCCAGCAGCCCGGGACTAGCGGGAGGTAGCCAAGAGACCCAGTACTTC. Translated: CASSPGLAGGSQETQYF.

This clone was seen only a few times. The CDR3, as DNA: TGTGCCAGCAGTTACTCTGGCAGGGGTGATTCACCCCTCCACTTT. Its protein product is CASSYSGRGDSPLHF. The chain carries TRBV6-5 and TRBJ1-6, with a possible D match to TRBD1 (6 bases). The ends were cut back, 0 bases at V and 8 bases at J, with 11 bases in the middle. The CDR3 runs 15 residues. CDR1 is MNHEY, CDR2 SVGAGI, per germline.

The chain employs TRBV7-3 and TRBJ1-1; 10 nucleotides agree with TRBD1. V lost 5 bases and J lost 1; bases outside the gene matches: 10. The CDR3 is 17 residues long. Looked up from germline, CDR1 is SGHTA and CDR2 is FQGTGA. In DNA form, the CDR3 reads TGTGCCAGCAGCCAAAAAAGGAGGACAGGGGGGAACACTGAAGCTTTCTTT. This sequence encodes CASSQKRRTGGNTEAFF. Together with reference TRBV7-3 and TRBJ1-1, the CDR3 gives the full variable domain: GAGVSQTPSNKVTEKGKYVELRCDPISGHTALYWYRQSLGQGPEFLIYFQGTGAADDSGLPNDRFFAVRPEGSVSTLKIQRTERGDSAVYLCASSQKRRTGGNTEAFFGQGTRLTVV.

In DNA form, the CDR3 reads TGTGCCAGCAGCTTGGGAGCGGGGGGCCGCTCCTACAATGAGCAGTTCTTC. Protein product: CASSLGAGGRSYNEQFF. The V gene is TRBV7-9, the J gene TRBJ2-1, with 9 bases aligning to TRBD2. Unmatched junction bases numbered 6, after V lost 3 bases and J lost 0 bases. This CDR3 is built from 17 residues. CDR1 and CDR2 from the germline V gene are SEHNR and FQNEAQ (reference sequence). The variable domain in full, with the rest retrieved from reference TRBV7-9 and TRBJ2-1, is DTGVSQNPRHKITKRGQNVTFRCDPISEHNRLYWYRQTLGQGPEFLTYFQNEAQLEKSRLLSDRFSAERPKGSFSTLEIQRTEQGDSAMYLCASSLGAGGRSYNEQFFGPGTRLTVL.

CDR3 amino acids: CAISAQGDEQYF. In nucleotides, the CDR3 is TGTGCCATCAGTGCACAGGGGGACGAGCAGTACTTC. The J gene is TRBJ2-7, the V gene TRBV10-3, with 8 nucleotides matching TRBD1. CDR3 length: 12 residues. After removal of 4 bases from V and 5 bases from J, the junction contained 1 base not matched to a gene. Germline V gene sequence: CDR1 ENHRY, CDR2 SYGVKD.

This clone was seen only once. The chain is built from TRBV4-2 and TRBJ1-5; D call uncertain. Trimming removed 0 bases from V and 6 bases from J, with 12 bases in between. Germline CDR1 and CDR2: LGHNA and YNFKEQ. The CDR3 is 15 amino acids. The CDR3 reads CASSQEKAVSQPQHF. As DNA, the CDR3 is TGTGCCAGCAGCCAAGAAAAGGCGGTTAGTCAGCCCCAGCATTTT.

The chain uses TRBV7-6 and TRBJ2-3, with a tentative D call TRBD1 (6 bases). This CDR3 contains 14 residues. Between the trimmed V and J ends, which lost 1 base and 4 bases, there was a span of 9 bases. Germline CDR1 reads SGHVS; CDR2 reads FNYEAQ. CDR3 nucleotides: TGTGCCAGCAGCTTAGGTCAGGGGTCAGATACGCAGTATTTT. Translation gives CASSLGQGSDTQYF. Full variable domain (rest looked up from reference TRBV7-6 and TRBJ2-3): GAGVSQSPRYKVTKRGQDVALRCDPISGHVSLYWYRQALGQGPEFLTYFNYEAQQDKSGLPNDRFSAERPEGSISTLTIQRTEQRDSAMYRCASSLGQGSDTQYFGPGTRLTVL.

This clone was seen once. This rearrangement joins TRBV5-1 to TRBJ2-3, with 10 bases fitting TRBD1. The germline CDR1 and CDR2 sequences are SGHRS and YFSETQ. The CDR3 is made up of 17 amino acids. Germline trimming cut 0 bases from V and 1 base from J; bases unmatched to any gene: 5. CDR3 DNA sequence: TGCGCCAGCAGCTTGGTCCCCGGGACAGGGGGCACAGATACGCAGTATTTT. This sequence encodes CASSLVPGTGGTDTQYF.

The chain has TRBV30 and TRBJ1-2; maybe TRBD1 (6 bases). The V and J ends lost 2 bases and 2 bases respectively, with 12 bases between them. Germline CDR1 GTSNPN, CDR2 SVGIG (reference sequence). The CDR3 has 14 residues. Here the CDR3 DNA reads TGTGCCTGGAGTCCCGACAGGATGAACTATGGCTACACCTTC. Its protein is CAWSPDRMNYGYTF.

The J gene is TRBJ2-2, the V gene TRBV9; 7 nucleotides align to TRBD1. The germline V gene has CDR1 SGDLS and CDR2 YYNGEE. The CDR3 loop spans 15 amino acids. The trim removed 3 bases at V and 0 bases at J, leaving 2 bases unmatched. Written as DNA, the CDR3 is TGTGCCAGCAGCGCGGGACAGTCGAACACCGGGGAGCTGTTTTTT. Translating gives CASSAGQSNTGELFF.

The rearrangement joins TRBV13 to TRBJ2-6; TRBD1 aligns across 10 bases. J gave up 2 bases and V 5 bases, and 9 bases lay outside the gene matches. This CDR3 has 18 residues. The germline gives CDR1 PRHDT, CDR2 FYEKMQ (reference sequence). CDR3 DNA sequence: TGTGCCAGCAGCCCGGGGGACAGGGGAAATCCTGGGGCCAACGTCCTGACTTTC. Translated, it gives CASSPGDRGNPGANVLTF.

The chain is built from TRBV4-1 and TRBJ1-2; D ambiguous. V lost 0 bases and J 0 bases, leaving 5 bases between the germline ends. This CDR3 spans 14 amino acids. Per the germline V gene, CDR1 is MGHRA and CDR2 is YSYEKL. CDR3: CASSQERPNYGYTF. As DNA, the CDR3 is TGCGCCAGCAGCCAAGAGCGGCCTAACTATGGCTACACCTTC.

A few counts support this clone. V gene TRBV18 combines with J gene TRBJ1-2, with D perhaps matching TRBD1 (5 bases). The germline V and J ends were trimmed by 2 bases and 0 bases, with 7 bases remaining between them. Germline CDR1 reads KGHSH; CDR2 reads LQKENI. The CDR3 has 14 residues. CDR3 protein: CASSPAGPNYGYTF. CDR3 nucleotides: TGTGCCAGCTCACCAGCAGGGCCTAACTATGGCTACACCTTC.

The chain is built from TRBV5-1 and TRBJ2-7; D might be TRBD2 (5 bases). The germline V and J ends were trimmed by 4 bases and 0 bases, with 11 bases remaining between them. This CDR3 spans 14 amino acids. CDR1 is SGHRS, CDR2 YFSETQ, per germline. The CDR3 region has the DNA TGCGCCAGCAGCCCCGGGGATCTCTCCTACGAGCAGTACTTC. It codes for CASSPGDLSYEQYF. The full variable domain, with the rest looked up from reference TRBV5-1 and TRBJ2-7, is KAGVTQTPRYLIKTRGQQVTLSCSPISGHRSVSWYQQTPGQGLQFLFEYFSETQRNKGNFPGRFSGRQFSNSRSEMNVSTLELGDSALYLCASSPGDLSYEQYFGPGTRLTVT.

This clone was counted a single time. The chain couples TRBV6-5 to TRBJ1-1, with no clear D. There are 14 residues in the CDR3. CDR1 is MNHEY, CDR2 SVGAGI, per germline. V gave up 0 bases and J gave up 1 base, with 6 bases separating them. CDR3 residues: CASSYSGGNTEAFF. The CDR3 DNA reads as TGTGCCAGCAGTTACTCTGGCGGGAACACTGAAGCTTTCTTT.